This paragraph covers one TCR beta chain sequence. What it recognizes is unknown. This sample is drawn from a study of siplizumab effects on memory and regulatory T cells. Study-level results: Under siplizumab, alloreactive sequences traced to unstimulated CD4+ memory cells were significantly reduced. Naive T cells were seen as more diverse than memory cells and as major alloresponse contributors.

Here immunoSEQ multiplex PCR was the method, and the copy in TCRdb shows in-frame clones only, minus some. The repertoire holds roughly 120,000 clones, with approximately 94% as singletons. Trimming pared 6 bases from V and 2 bases from J, leaving 11 bases between. CDR1 GTSNPN and CDR2 SVGIG come from the germline V gene (reference sequence). This CDR3 contains 13 residues. The chain uses TRBV30 and TRBJ2-1; D is unresolved. The sequenced sample consisted of non-Treg CD4+ T cells sorted from blood. This TCR was recovered from a human donor in good health. The CDR3 spells CACQTQAYNEQFF. CDR3 coding DNA: TGTGCCTGCCAGACCCAAGCCTACAATGAGCAGTTCTTC.